A single sample is the source of the 14 T cell receptor beta chains below, sequenced in a study of T cell clones after liver transplantation. Data came from immunoSEQ multiplex PCR; TCRdb stores just in-frame clones and leaves some out. The repertoire includes about 120,000 clones, less than 95% of them detected once, and 0.83% sits in the top ten. The source material was CD4+ T cells from blood, sampled 12 months after liver transplant. The receptor source for this set is a human patient who received a liver transplant. Part of the T cell pool may stem from the graft donor.

This chain's CDR3 is CSVEAYTGSHEQYF. The CDR3 DNA follows: TGCAGCGTTGAAGCCTACACAGGGAGCCACGAGCAGTACTTC. This chain connects TRBV29-1 to TRBJ2-7, with a possible D match to TRBD1 (6 bases). CDR1 is SQVTM and CDR2 is ANQGSEA in the germline V gene. V was pared by 1 base and J by 5 bases, with 15 bases between. The CDR3 sequence is 14 residues long.

This rearrangement joins TRBV6-1 to TRBJ1-1; D remains ambiguous. The CDR3 sequence is 13 residues long. The V gene lost 2 bases and the J gene lost 4 bases, with 8 bases spanning the gap. Germline CDR1 reads MNHNS; CDR2 reads SASEGT. Here the CDR3 DNA reads TGTGCCAGCAGTGAAATGCGGGGCACTGAAGCTTTCTTT. As protein: CASSEMRGTEAFF.

This chain joins TRBV13 and TRBJ2-7; 9 bases are a match to TRBD2. Germline V CDR1 and CDR2: PRHDT, FYEKMQ (reference sequence). This CDR3 has 13 amino acids. V gave up 5 bases and J gave up 5 bases; unmatched junction bases: 4. In DNA, the CDR3 is TGTGCCAGCAGCCGCGGGAGGGGCCACGAGCAGTACTTC. The encoded protein is CASSRGRGHEQYF.

The count of this clone is one. V and J are TRBV5-1 and TRBJ2-7; D call uncertain. Germline assignment: CDR1 SGHRS and CDR2 YFSETQ. The CDR3 loop spans 16 amino acids. Trimming cost V 3 bases and J 6 bases, with 22 bases left between them. This chain's CDR3 is CASSSHTPGPGREQYF. CDR3 nucleotide sequence: TGCGCCAGCAGCTCTCACACCCCAGGACCAGGCCGCGAGCAGTACTTC.

The J gene is TRBJ1-1, the V gene TRBV5-1; D is uncertain. This CDR3 contains 14 residues. CDR1 is SGHRS, CDR2 YFSETQ, per germline. Trimming took off 1 base at V and 1 base at J, with 8 bases between the two ends. The CDR3: CASSLSSANTEAFF. CDR3 bases: TGCGCCAGCAGCTTGTCATCGGCGAACACTGAAGCTTTCTTT. The entire variable domain, with the rest obtained from reference TRBV5-1 and TRBJ1-1, is as follows: KAGVTQTPRYLIKTRGQQVTLSCSPISGHRSVSWYQQTPGQGLQFLFEYFSETQRNKGNFPGRFSGRQFSNSRSEMNVSTLELGDSALYLCASSLSSANTEAFFGQGTRLTVV.

The rearrangement uses TRBV30 and TRBJ1-1; 7 positions agree with TRBD1. V shed 4 bases, J shed 1 base, and the junction held 6 bases outside the gene matches. Germline V gene lookup returns CDR1 GTSNPN and CDR2 SVGIG (reference sequence). This CDR3 is 14 amino acids long. The CDR3: CAWNRRDRNTEAFF. The CDR3 bases are TGTGCCTGGAATCGAAGGGACAGGAACACTGAAGCTTTCTTT.

The rearrangement uses TRBV30 and TRBJ2-3, with TRBD2 matching over 8 bases. The CDR3 consists of 15 residues. Germline loops: CDR1 GTSNPN, CDR2 SVGIG (reference sequence). Trimming cost V 0 bases and J 2 bases; bases outside gene matches: 4. CDR3 nucleotides: TGTGCCTGGAGTGTATTAGCGGGGTTCACAGATACGCAGTATTTT. It translates to CAWSVLAGFTDTQYF.

J is TRBJ2-4 and V is TRBV6-6; D may be TRBD2 (5 bases). V was shortened by 6 bases and J by 5 bases, with 17 bases between the two germline ends. This CDR3 has 15 amino acids. Germline CDR1 and CDR2: MNHNY and SVGAGI (reference sequence). In DNA form, the CDR3 reads TGTGCCAGCAGCGCAAAGGGCTGGCGGGAAAACATTCAGTACTTC. This encodes CASSAKGWRENIQYF.

The chain uses TRBV5-1 and TRBJ2-7; TRBD2 is a possible D gene (5 bases). The V gene lost 1 base and the J gene lost 1 base, with 15 bases spanning the gap. The CDR3 is 16 amino acids. The V gene's germline CDR1 is SGHRS and CDR2 YFSETQ. This chain's CDR3 is CASSLILAGVSYEQYF. The CDR3 bases are TGCGCCAGCAGCTTGATTCTGGCGGGTGTGTCCTACGAGCAGTACTTC.

In DNA form, the CDR3 reads TGTGCCAGCGCTGCGTATAACACCGGGGAGCTGTTTTTT. Amino acid sequence: CASAAYNTGELFF. The rearrangement uses TRBV28 and TRBJ2-2, with unresolved D. This CDR3 is built from 13 residues. Germline V gene data show CDR1 as MDHEN and CDR2 as SYDVKM. V dropped 8 bases and J dropped 2 bases, with 9 bases sitting between them. The variable domain in full, completed from reference TRBV28 and TRBJ2-2, reads DVKVTQSSRYLVKRTGEKVFLECVQDMDHENMFWYRQDPGLGLRLIYFSYDVKMKEKGDIPEGYSVSREKKERFSLILESASTNQTSMYLCASAAYNTGELFFGEGSRLTVL.

In this sample, this clone turned up once. The rearrangement links TRBV5-1 to TRBJ2-5; tentative D call: TRBD2 (6 bases). Germline loops: CDR1 SGHRS, CDR2 YFSETQ. V lost 4 bases and J lost 0, with 7 bases in between. The CDR3 is 13 amino acids. In DNA, the CDR3 is TGCGCCAGCAGCCGGGGGTACCAAGAGACCCAGTACTTC. It specifies CASSRGYQETQYF.

The V gene is TRBV25-1, the J gene TRBJ2-5; D uncertain. The V gene's germline CDR1 is MGHDK and CDR2 SYGVNS. Trimming took off 1 base at V and 5 bases at J, with 5 bases between the two ends. The CDR3 is made up of 12 amino acids. CDR3 loop: CASSELGETQYF. The CDR3 coding sequence is TGTGCCAGCAGTGAATTGGGGGAGACCCAGTACTTC.

The chain employs TRBV10-3 and TRBJ1-5, with D possibly being TRBD1 (6 bases). Trimming left V 0 bases short and J 6 bases short, with 12 bases between. CDR1 is ENHRY and CDR2 is SYGVKD in the germline V gene. The CDR3 is made up of 15 amino acids. The CDR3 DNA sequence: TGTGCCATCAGTGAGTCTGCGGGGGCGGGTCAGCCCCAGCATTTT. This translates into CAISESAGAGQPQHF.

V is TRBV29-1 and J is TRBJ1-1; D remains ambiguous. V lost 4 bases and J 6 bases, leaving 9 bases between the germline ends. The CDR3 has 11 amino acids. The germline CDR1 and CDR2 sequences are SQVTM and ANQGSEA. The chain's CDR3 is CSVVSPAEAFF. The CDR3 DNA is TGCAGCGTTGTGTCCCCAGCTGAAGCTTTCTTT. Together with reference TRBV29-1 and TRBJ1-1, the CDR3 gives the full variable domain: SAVISQKPSRDICQRGTSLTIQCQVDSQVTMMFWYRQQPGQSLTLIATANQGSEATYESGFVIDKFPISRPNLTFSTLTVSNMSPEDSSIYLCSVVSPAEAFFGQGTRLTVV.